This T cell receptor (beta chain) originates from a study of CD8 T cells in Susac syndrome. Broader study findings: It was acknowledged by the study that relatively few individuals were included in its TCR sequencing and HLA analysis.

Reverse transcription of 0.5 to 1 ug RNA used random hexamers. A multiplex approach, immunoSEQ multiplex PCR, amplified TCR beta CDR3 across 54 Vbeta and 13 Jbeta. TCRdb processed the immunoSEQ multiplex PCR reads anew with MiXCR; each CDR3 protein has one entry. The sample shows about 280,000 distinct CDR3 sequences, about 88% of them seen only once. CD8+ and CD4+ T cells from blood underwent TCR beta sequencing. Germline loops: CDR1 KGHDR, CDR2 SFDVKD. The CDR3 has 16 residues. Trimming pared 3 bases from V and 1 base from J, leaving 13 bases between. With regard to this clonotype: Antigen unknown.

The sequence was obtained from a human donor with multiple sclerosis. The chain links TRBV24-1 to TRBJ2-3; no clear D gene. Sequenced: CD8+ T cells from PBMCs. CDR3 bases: TGTGCCACCAGTGATCGGAGTCCTTCGGGCACAGATACGCAGTATTTT. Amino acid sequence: CATSDRSPSGTDTQYF.